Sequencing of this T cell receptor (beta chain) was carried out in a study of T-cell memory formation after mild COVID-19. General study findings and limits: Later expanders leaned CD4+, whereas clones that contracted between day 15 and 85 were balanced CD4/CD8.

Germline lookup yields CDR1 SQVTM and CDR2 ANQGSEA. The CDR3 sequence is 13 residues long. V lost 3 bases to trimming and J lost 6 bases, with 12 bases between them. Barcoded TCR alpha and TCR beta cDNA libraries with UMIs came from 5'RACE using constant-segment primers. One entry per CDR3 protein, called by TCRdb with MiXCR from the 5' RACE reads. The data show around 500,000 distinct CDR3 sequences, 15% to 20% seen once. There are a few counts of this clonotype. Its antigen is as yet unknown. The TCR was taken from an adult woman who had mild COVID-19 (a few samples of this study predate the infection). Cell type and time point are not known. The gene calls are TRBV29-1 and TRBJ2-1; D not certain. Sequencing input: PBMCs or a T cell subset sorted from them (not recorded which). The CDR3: CSVEDRNANEQFF. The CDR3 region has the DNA TGCAGCGTTGAGGACCGCAATGCCAATGAGCAGTTCTTC.